A single sample is the source of the 27 T cell receptor beta chains below, sequenced in a study of blood T cells in healthy people across ages. Together with a sample-barcoded 5' primer, a J-beta primer mix was included in a second PCR lasting about 7 to 12 cycles. Via MiXCR, TCRdb re-called the 5' RACE reads, giving one row per CDR3 protein. Of some 1.5 million distinct CDR3 sequences in the sample, approximately 30% were seen once. Sequenced sample: blood. These TCRs come from a woman between 25 and 40 years old in good health.

This clonotype was observed a few times. The chain combines TRBV14 with TRBJ2-5; D may correspond to TRBD1 or TRBD2 (5 bases each). The CDR3 contains 14 residues. Per the germline V gene, CDR1 is SGHDN and CDR2 is FVKESK. Trimming pared 4 bases from V and 5 bases from J, leaving 14 bases between. CDR3 protein: CASSRDGMWETQYF. The CDR3 DNA reads as TGTGCCAGCAGCCGGGACGGGATGTGGGAGACCCAGTACTTC.

This clonotype is a singleton in its sample. A much larger clone sits a single nucleotide away, making a read error possible. The chain uses TRBV27 and TRBJ2-5; D is perhaps TRBD2 (5 bases). This CDR3 has 12 residues. Trimming removed 10 bases from V and 6 bases from J, with 15 bases in between. Germline loops: CDR1 MNHEY, CDR2 SMNVEV (reference sequence). The CDR3 spells CATRGRRKTQYF. CDR3 in DNA: TGTGCCACCCGAGGCAGGAGGAAGACCCAGTACTTC.

The rearrangement links TRBV20-1 to TRBJ2-7, with 8 bases matching TRBD2. Germline trimming cut 6 bases from V and 0 bases from J; bases unmatched to any gene: 10. This CDR3 contains 15 residues. Germline V CDR1 and CDR2: DFQATT, SNEGSKA (reference sequence). The CDR3 region is CSARRGGRTSYEQYF. DNA for the CDR3: TGCAGTGCCCGCCGGGGGGGTCGGACCTCCTACGAGCAGTACTTC.

The chain uses TRBV15 and TRBJ1-1; D gene ambiguous. The CDR3 is made up of 16 amino acids. Per germline, CDR1 LNHNV and CDR2 YYDKDF (reference sequence). Trimming took off 5 bases at V and 4 bases at J, with 20 bases between the two ends. CDR3 sequence: CATSGVGKGRVTEAFF. The CDR3 bases are TGTGCCACCAGCGGAGTCGGGAAAGGGAGGGTCACTGAAGCTTTCTTT.

This clonotype appeared a few times. The chain employs TRBV2 and TRBJ2-7; TRBD2 agrees at 9 bases. CDR1 and CDR2 from the germline V gene are SNHLY and FYNNEI. This CDR3 region has 15 residues. The V and J ends lost 2 bases and 5 bases, in that order; junction bases with no gene match: 7. CDR3 nucleotide sequence: TGTGCCAGCAGTGAATATAGCGGGGGAGCGAACGAGCAGTACTTC. It encodes CASSEYSGGANEQYF.

The chain recombines TRBV7-2 with TRBJ2-1, with a tentative D call TRBD2 (7 bases). Germline V gene sequence: CDR1 SGHTA, CDR2 FQGNSA. The CDR3 loop spans 15 amino acids. Trimming cost V 7 bases and J 6 bases, with 19 bases left between them. The CDR3 coding sequence is TGTGCCAGCACCTTGGGGGCTAGCGGTACCAATGAGCAGTTCTTC. This gives the protein CASTLGASGTNEQFF.

V is TRBV28 and J is TRBJ1-6, with 10 bases aligning to TRBD1. Looked up from germline, CDR1 is MDHEN and CDR2 is SYDVKM. The CDR3 spans 15 residues. V dropped 5 bases and J dropped 10; count of bases not matched to a gene: 8. The CDR3 DNA is TGTGCCAGCAGTCCGGGACAGGGGAGGGGATCACCCCTCCACTTT. Protein sequence: CASSPGQGRGSPLHF.

This clonotype has only a few counts. V gene TRBV5-5 combines with J gene TRBJ1-4; D is possibly TRBD1 (5 bases). Trimming removed 4 bases at V and 8 bases at J, with 24 bases between. The CDR3 sequence is 17 residues long. Per the germline V gene, CDR1 is SGHKS and CDR2 is YYEKEE (reference sequence). The CDR3 here is CASSPRRDRGSEEKLFF. DNA for the CDR3: TGTGCCAGCAGCCCCCGGAGGGATAGGGGCTCTGAAGAAAAACTGTTTTTT.

The rearrangement uses TRBV5-8 and TRBJ2-2, with a possible D match to TRBD2 (8 bases). The CDR3 contains 15 residues. CDR1 and CDR2 from the germline V gene are SGHTS and YDEGEE. Deletions cut 6 bases from V and 3 bases from J, with 15 bases between. CDR3 sequence reads: CASTREGADTGELFF. As DNA, the CDR3 is TGTGCCAGCACCCGGGAGGGGGCGGACACCGGGGAGCTGTTTTTT.

This clonotype has a handful of counts. This sequence joins TRBV7-3 and TRBJ2-5; D is perhaps TRBD1 or TRBD2 (5 bases each). The germline V gene has CDR1 SGHTA and CDR2 FQGTGA. This CDR3 comprises 16 residues. V was clipped by 5 bases and J by 5 bases, with 21 bases between them. CDR3 loop: CASSQMPMGVSETQYF. The CDR3 DNA is TGTGCCAGCAGCCAGATGCCTATGGGGGTATCGGAGACCCAGTACTTC.

CDR3 region: CASSRTMGPDTQYF. The CDR3, as DNA: TGTGCCAGCAGCCGAACCATGGGGCCAGATACGCAGTATTTT. V gene TRBV11-3 combines with J gene TRBJ2-3, with D possibly being TRBD1 (5 bases). The germline gives CDR1 SGHNT, CDR2 YENEEA. V was trimmed by 5 bases and J by 4 bases, leaving 13 bases between them. The CDR3 length is 14 residues.

The genes are TRBV6-5 and TRBJ2-7, with a tentative D call TRBD2 (6 bases). The germline gives CDR1 MNHEY, CDR2 SVGAGI. The CDR3 runs 14 residues. V gave up 6 bases and J gave up 2 bases, with 14 bases separating them. The CDR3 here is CASRPTGGAYEQYF. The CDR3 bases are TGTGCCAGCAGGCCTACAGGCGGGGCCTACGAGCAGTACTTC.

CDR3 in amino acids: CASSFPGVTDTQYF. Here the CDR3 DNA reads TGTGCCAGCAGCTTCCCGGGAGTTACAGATACGCAGTATTTT. The chain couples TRBV13 to TRBJ2-3, with D possibly TRBD2 on 6 matching bases. V was pared by 3 bases and J by 3 bases, with 10 bases between. Germline loops: CDR1 PRHDT, CDR2 FYEKMQ (reference sequence). This CDR3 contains 14 residues.

A word on this clonotype: The germline gene is not matched at one end of the junction; a read error may be the cause. The J gene is TRBJ1-3, the V gene TRBV7-9; D gene ambiguous. Germline loops: CDR1 SEHNR, CDR2 FQNEAQ (reference sequence). CDR3 length equals 15 residues. CDR3 bases: TGTGCCAGCACCCAATCCTCGGTCTCTGGAAACACCGTATATTTT. Translated, it gives CASTQSSVSGNTVYF.

This clonotype was seen a handful of times. The V and J genes are TRBV28 and TRBJ1-2, with 7 bases matching TRBD1. The ends lost 2 bases at V and 6 bases at J; junction bases unmatched: 9. Looked up from germline, CDR1 is MDHEN and CDR2 is SYDVKM. The CDR3 has 15 residues. The CDR3 region has the DNA TGTGCCAGCAGTTTACCAACAACAGGGGCCAATGGCTACACCTTC. It yields the protein CASSLPTTGANGYTF.

In its sample, this clonotype was seen a few times. CDR3 in amino acids: CAWGAGVGVNEQFF. CDR3 nucleotide sequence: TGTGCCTGGGGCGCCGGTGTGGGGGTTAATGAGCAGTTCTTC. The J gene is TRBJ2-1, the V gene TRBV30; TRBD1 or TRBD2 may be the D gene (5 bases each). V shed 5 bases and J shed 7 bases, with 18 bases lying between them. CDR1 and CDR2 (germline): GTSNPN, SVGIG (reference sequence). This CDR3 comprises 14 residues.

V gene TRBV2 combines with J gene TRBJ1-6; a weak D match, TRBD1 (5 bases). Germline CDR1 and CDR2: SNHLY and FYNNEI. This CDR3 comprises 14 residues. V was trimmed by 6 bases and J by 10 bases, leaving 16 bases between them. CDR3 sequence: CASRRVGDRSPLHF. CDR3 DNA sequence: TGTGCCAGCAGAAGAGTGGGGGACCGATCACCCCTCCACTTT.

This clonotype was seen only once. The junction departs from the called germline gene at one end, perhaps through a read error. J is TRBJ2-5 and V is TRBV25-1, with unresolved D. The germline gives CDR1 MGHDK, CDR2 SYGVNS. The CDR3 runs to 12 residues. The CDR3 bases are TGTGCCAGCAACAGAGATCAAGAGTCCCAGTACTTC. Translated, it gives CASNRDQESQYF.

This clonotype was observed a few times. This chain uses TRBV9 with TRBJ2-7; D may match TRBD1 or TRBD2 (5 bases each). CDR1 SGDLS and CDR2 YYNGEE come from the germline V gene. V gave up 6 bases and J gave up 5 bases, with 18 bases separating them. The CDR3 loop spans 14 amino acids. The CDR3 is CASNSGSGTDEQYF. CDR3 DNA: TGTGCCAGCAACTCCGGGTCAGGGACGGACGAGCAGTACTTC.

This clonotype was found a few times. The chain employs TRBV12-3 or TRBV12-4 and TRBJ2-3; 12 positions match TRBD2. The CDR3 consists of 16 residues. V lost 4 bases, J lost 1 base, and 3 bases stayed unmatched. CDR3 loop: CASSSPSGGGTDTQYF. The CDR3 DNA sequence: TGTGCCAGCAGTTCTCCTAGCGGGGGGGGCACAGATACGCAGTATTTT.

At least ten counts were recorded for this clonotype. The V gene is TRBV9, the J gene TRBJ2-5, with 8 bases matching TRBD1. The CDR3 covers 15 residues. Germline V gives CDR1 SGDLS, CDR2 YYNGEE. Germline trimming cut 3 bases from V and 5 bases from J; bases unmatched to any gene: 9. The CDR3 loop is CASSAPDRAKETQYF. CDR3 nucleotides: TGTGCCAGCAGCGCTCCGGACAGGGCGAAGGAGACCCAGTACTTC.

The sample holds many counts of this clonotype. The chain employs TRBV6-5 and TRBJ2-3; the D gene is possibly TRBD2 (5 bases). Germline V gene lookup returns CDR1 MNHEY and CDR2 SVGAGI. V was trimmed by 2 bases and J by 2 bases, leaving 8 bases between them. This CDR3 contains 14 residues. The CDR3 DNA reads TGTGCCAGCAGTTACGAGACTAACACAGATACGCAGTATTTT. As protein: CASSYETNTDTQYF.

V is TRBV7-2 and J is TRBJ1-2; 10 positions match TRBD1. Unmatched junction bases numbered 18, after V lost 5 bases and J lost 6 bases. There are 18 residues in the CDR3. Germline V gene data show CDR1 as SGHTA and CDR2 as FQGNSA. CDR3 in amino acids: CASSPATNLGQGGNGYTF. In nucleotides, the CDR3 is TGTGCCAGCAGCCCAGCGACGAACCTTGGACAGGGGGGGAATGGCTACACCTTC.

This clonotype was seen at least ten times. One junction end disagrees with the germline gene, perhaps due to a read error. The chain combines TRBV7-2 with TRBJ1-2; no definite D call. This CDR3 region has 14 residues. Germline values: CDR1 SGHTA, CDR2 FQGNSA. CDR3 in amino acids: CASSPGGSNYGYTF. For the CDR3, the DNA is TGCGCCAGCAGCCCGGGAGGGTCGAACTATGGCTACACCTTC.

The chain has TRBV5-5 and TRBJ2-3; a weak D match, TRBD2 (5 bases). The length of the CDR3 is 13 residues. Trimming removed 2 bases from V and 5 bases from J, with 9 bases in between. The germline CDR1 and CDR2 sequences are SGHKS and YYEKEE (reference sequence). CDR3 nucleotide sequence: TGTGCCAGCAGCTTCCTAGCAATAGATACGCAGTATTTT. This codes for CASSFLAIDTQYF.

This clonotype was observed a few times. V gene TRBV5-1 combines with J gene TRBJ2-1; TRBD2 is a possible D gene (6 bases). The V gene's germline CDR1 is SGHRS and CDR2 YFSETQ. V was shortened by 2 bases and J by 2 bases, with 11 bases between the two germline ends. CDR3 length: 15 amino acids. The CDR3 region has the DNA TGCGCCAGCAGCTTTAGCGGAAACACCTACAATGAGCAGTTCTTC. This codes for CASSFSGNTYNEQFF.

Details on this clonotype: A much larger clone lies a single base off, so this may be a read error. The chain couples TRBV19 to TRBJ1-5; D gene uncertain. The CDR3 runs to 15 residues. Germline assignment: CDR1 LNHDA and CDR2 SQIVND (reference sequence). V gave up 6 bases and J gave up 0 bases, with 12 bases separating them. CDR3 residues: CASSQAAHSNQPQHF. CDR3 DNA: TGTGCCAGTAGCCAAGCAGCTCATAGCAATCAGCCCCAGCATTTT.